These 15 T cell receptor beta chains originate from one sample sequenced in a study of CD8 T cells in ankylosing spondylitis. TCRdb recomputed calls from the 5' RACE reads with MiXCR, one row per CDR3 protein. The sample has about 24,000 distinct CDR3 sequences, roughly a sixth seen once. Sequenced: blood. Receptor source: a male donor with ankylosing spondylitis or in good health (not recorded which).

The genes are TRBV28 and TRBJ2-1; TRBD2 matches 7 bases. CDR1 and CDR2 (germline): MDHEN, SYDVKM. The CDR3 length is 15 residues. Unmatched junction bases numbered 10, after V lost 6 bases and J lost 5 bases. The CDR3 here is CASSRQTSPDNEQFF. The CDR3 region has the DNA TGTGCCAGCAGCCGACAGACTAGCCCCGACAATGAGCAGTTCTTC. Drawing the rest from reference TRBV28 and TRBJ2-1, the complete variable domain is DVKVTQSSRYLVKRTGEKVFLECVQDMDHENMFWYRQDPGLGLRLIYFSYDVKMKEKGDIPEGYSVSREKKERFSLILESASTNQTSMYLCASSRQTSPDNEQFFGPGTRLTVL.

This chain links TRBV11-1 with TRBJ2-3, with a possible D match to TRBD2 (5 bases). Germline CDR1 and CDR2: SGHAT and FQDESV (reference sequence). Trimming pared 1 base from V and 1 base from J, leaving 15 bases between. This CDR3 is built from 17 residues. DNA of the CDR3: TGTGCCAGCAGCTTAGTCGGTGGGAGCATACGCACAGATACGCAGTATTTT. Translated, it gives CASSLVGGSIRTDTQYF.

The chain couples TRBV27 to TRBJ2-3; D call uncertain. CDR3 length: 15 residues. Deletions cut 5 bases from V and 1 base from J, with 13 bases between. Germline CDR1 reads MNHEY; CDR2 reads SMNVEV (reference sequence). In DNA, the CDR3 is TGTGCCAGCAGTCCGCAGCAATTGGGCACAGATACGCAGTATTTT. Translating it yields CASSPQQLGTDTQYF.

The V call is TRBV7-9, the J call TRBJ1-1; D gene ambiguous. The CDR3 is 14 amino acids. V was shortened by 2 bases and J by 1 base, with 8 bases between the two germline ends. The germline V gene has CDR1 SEHNR and CDR2 FQNEAQ (reference sequence). CDR3: CASSLSTGNTEAFF. The CDR3 DNA reads as TGTGCCAGCAGCTTAAGTACGGGGAACACTGAAGCTTTCTTT. The whole variable domain, filled in from reference TRBV7-9 and TRBJ1-1, reads DTGVSQNPRHKITKRGQNVTFRCDPISEHNRLYWYRQTLGQGPEFLTYFQNEAQLEKSRLLSDRFSAERPKGSFSTLEIQRTEQGDSAMYLCASSLSTGNTEAFFGQGTRLTVV.

This clonotype was seen repeatedly, ten times or more. The chain combines TRBV5-1 with TRBJ2-3; D is tentatively TRBD1 or TRBD2 (5 bases each). Germline lookup yields CDR1 SGHRS and CDR2 YFSETQ. The CDR3 covers 13 residues. V was shortened by 5 bases and J by 0 bases, with 7 bases between the two germline ends. For the CDR3, the DNA is TGCGCCAGCAGTGAGGGGAGCACAGATACGCAGTATTTT. It translates to CASSEGSTDTQYF.

This clonotype has more than one count but fewer than ten. The chain is built from TRBV29-1 and TRBJ2-7; 7 bases fit TRBD1. Germline assignment: CDR1 SQVTM and CDR2 ANQGSEA. CDR3 length: 11 residues. J lost 4 bases, V lost 7 bases, and 4 bases had no gene match. CDR3 coding DNA: TGCAGCGGAGGGACAGCTTACGAGCAGTACTTC. Its translation is CSGGTAYEQYF.

In its sample, this clonotype was seen many times. The J gene is TRBJ2-3, the V gene TRBV7-2, with TRBD2 as a possible D gene (6 bases). V was shortened by 7 bases and J by 0 bases, with 14 bases between the two germline ends. This CDR3 is 15 amino acids long. CDR1 and CDR2 from the germline V gene are SGHTA and FQGNSA. The CDR3 spells CASIIQAGSTDTQYF. The CDR3 nucleotides read TGTGCCAGCATCATACAGGCGGGGAGCACAGATACGCAGTATTTT.

This clonotype was found a few times. The chain links TRBV12-3 or TRBV12-4 to TRBJ2-5; D is possibly TRBD2 (6 bases). The V end was cut by 6 bases, the J end by 1 base, with 12 bases between. CDR3 length: 14 amino acids. The CDR3 protein is CASSRLVSQETQYF. The CDR3 bases are TGTGCCAGCAGCAGACTAGTAAGCCAAGAGACCCAGTACTTC.

The V gene is TRBV12-3 or TRBV12-4, the J gene TRBJ2-5; the D is unclear. The length of the CDR3 is 12 residues. V was shortened by 4 bases and J by 4 bases, with 7 bases between the two germline ends. The CDR3 here is CASSSALETQYF. CDR3 DNA: TGTGCCAGCAGTTCTGCCTTAGAGACCCAGTACTTC.

This clonotype was seen many times. V and J are TRBV29-1 and TRBJ2-5, with 11 bases matching TRBD1. The CDR3 loop spans 13 amino acids. The V segment lost 4 bases and the J segment 4 bases; nucleotides outside the gene matches: 2. Germline V CDR1 and CDR2: SQVTM, ANQGSEA. CDR3 loop: CSVGTGGAETQYF. CDR3 DNA sequence: TGCAGCGTTGGGACAGGGGGCGCAGAGACCCAGTACTTC.

This clonotype was detected ten times or more. The genes are TRBV7-2 and TRBJ2-5; D gene uncertain. The CDR3 loop spans 14 amino acids. CDR1 is SGHTA, CDR2 FQGNSA, per germline. Trimming removed 5 bases at V and 1 base at J, with 11 bases between. The CDR3 here is CASSQANSQETQYF. CDR3 in DNA: TGTGCCAGCAGCCAGGCGAACAGCCAAGAGACCCAGTACTTC.

This clonotype appeared a few times. The chain employs TRBV7-9 and TRBJ1-4; a possible D gene is TRBD1 (6 bases). Trimming left V 7 bases short and J 5 bases short, with 14 bases between. This CDR3 has 14 amino acids. Looked up from germline, CDR1 is SEHNR and CDR2 is FQNEAQ (reference sequence). CDR3 sequence reads: CASNPQGANEKLFF. The CDR3 bases are TGTGCCAGCAACCCACAGGGCGCCAATGAAAAACTGTTTTTT.

V usage is TRBV6-6 and J usage is TRBJ2-4; possible D gene TRBD1, 6 bases. This CDR3 contains 17 residues. Germline V lookup: CDR1 MNHNY, CDR2 SVGAGI (reference sequence). The ends were cut back, 7 bases at V and 0 bases at J, with 19 bases in the middle. The CDR3 loop is CASTGDPFGSAKNIQYF. CDR3 sequence (DNA): TGTGCCAGCACAGGGGATCCCTTTGGGTCAGCCAAAAACATTCAGTACTTC.

The gene calls are TRBV20-1 and TRBJ2-5; D is possibly TRBD1 (5 bases). This CDR3 comprises 14 residues. Germline assignment: CDR1 DFQATT and CDR2 SNEGSKA (reference sequence). Trimming left V 3 bases short and J 4 bases short, with 15 bases between. CDR3 sequence reads: CSARRQTQGETQYF. CDR3 DNA sequence: TGCAGTGCTAGGAGGCAAACCCAGGGAGAGACCCAGTACTTC.

The V call is TRBV12-3 or TRBV12-4, the J call TRBJ2-1, with TRBD2 as a possible D gene (5 bases). With 4 bases removed from V and 2 bases from J, the gap between germline ends came to 6 bases. The CDR3 consists of 13 residues. The CDR3 sequence is CASSYGAYNEQFF. DNA of the CDR3: TGTGCCAGCAGTTACGGGGCCTACAATGAGCAGTTCTTC.